This TCR beta chain was sequenced in a study of T cell changes during pregnancy in multiple sclerosis (dated by TCRdb to between 2018 and 2020). With regard to the full study: In women with multiple sclerosis, the researchers looked at how the T cell repertoire shifted as pregnancy progressed.

Comments on this clone: What this receptor recognizes is not known. It has no much larger one-base neighbor in the sample; base qualities were not kept.

The library was generated by the immunoSEQ multiplex PCR assay. In its TCRdb copy, this immuneACCESS table keeps in-frame sequences only and misses some clones. Where compared with another copy, unresolved V genes explain less than half of these, and the others have no known cause. The sample profile shows about 97,000 clones; 90% of them were found once. The ten most abundant clones make up approximately 0.76% of the sample. CDR1 and CDR2 were assigned from the germline V gene (reference sequence) as LNHDA and SQIVND. A distance of 19 bases separates the germline ends of V and J, which lose 4 bases and 3 bases respectively. Its CDR3 holds 16 amino acids, cysteine through phenylalanine. The sequence is cut down to CDR3 DNA, 48 bases in frame from base 1.

The receptor was derived from a female donor in good health, enrolled as a control in a pregnancy study. The chain is assembled from TRBV19 and TRBJ2-7, with TRBD1 tentatively as D gene (6 bases match). This sample comprised peripheral blood, obtained in the second trimester of pregnancy. This receptor carries the CDR3 CASSTPAGQGLYEQYF. In nucleotide form, the sequence is TGTGCCAGTAGTACCCCCGCAGGTCAGGGGCTCTACGAGCAGTACTTC. Extended through the reference TRBV19 and TRBJ2-7 proteins, this CDR3 yields the full variable domain: DGGITQSPKYLFRKEGQNVTLSCEQNLNHDAMYWYRQDPGQGLRLIYYSQIVNDFQKGDIAEGYSVSREKKESFPLTVTSAQKNPTAFYLCASSTPAGQGLYEQYFGPGTRLTVT.